This paragraph covers one TCR beta chain sequence. Its antigen is unknown. There are no base qualities to consult, and no much larger clone falls within one base. This record comes from a study of shared clonotypes between healthy human individuals (dated by TCRdb to 2019 to 2021). Notes on the research overall: The cohort included a few men and a couple of women between 18 and 49 years of age. Between about 0.9 and 9 billion PBMCs per donor were obtained by leukapheresis. To estimate repertoire size and how much clonotypes are shared between individuals, the study performed deep sequencing of blood TCR repertoires from roughly five healthy adults. For each donor, CD4 naive and CD4 memory were each run on three plates, CD8 naive on two plates, and CD8 memory on one plate. Libraries were prepared and TCR repertoires were sequenced by different laboratories using diverse techniques, in order to increase sequencing depth and limit assay-specific biases.

Overall results and qualifications from the work: Because the study included only a small number of donors, the genetic and exposure-history diversity represented was limited. Only blood was sampled, and tissue TCR repertoires likely differ from those in blood. Pairwise subsampling led to the expectation that sequencing depth would affect the degree of clonotype sharing among donors. Larger estimated clonotype richness was generally found for naive subsets than for memory subsets. Compared with non-shared clonotypes, clonotypes shared by all four sorted-subset donors had higher generation probabilities. Rarefaction of sorted-subset datasets indicated incomplete sequencing despite the large sequencing depth. Sharing across several donors was observed for approximately 4.6% of naive CD4, about 3.2% of naive CD8, 2.3% of memory CD4, and about 0.39% of memory CD8 clonotypes.

The donors were healthy, HIV-negative adults who had no recently reported acute infections or vaccinations. Only Caucasian adults living in Nashville, Tennessee, USA were represented among the donors. CD4+ T cells were enriched by magnetic negative selection; naive cells were then positively selected on CD45RA, and the negative fraction formed the memory subset. Blood was obtained by leukapheresis, after which PBMCs were separated by Ficoll-Histopaque density gradient centrifugation and cryopreserved in liquid nitrogen vapor phase. Analytical flow cytometry was used to check the purity and quantity of every magnetically sorted T cell population. Genomic DNA was isolated from each sorted fraction and quantified by UV absorbance on a Nanodrop 2000c. Using the deep immunoSEQ assay, TCR CDR3 regions were amplified from genomic DNA by multiplex PCR. Extracted genomic DNA from each cell subset was spread evenly across all wells of several immunoSEQ 96-well plates, with each plate serving as a replicate. For sorted subsets, roughly 200 ng of genomic DNA, equivalent to roughly 30,000 T cell genomes, went into each replicate PCR. Purified libraries were quantified with a Qubit 3.0 fluorometer, sized on a Bioanalyzer 2100, and re-quantified with the KAPA Library Quantification kit. Each immunoSEQ 96-well plate was sequenced on its own single-read 150-cycle Illumina NextSeq 550 flow cell. Per the source publication's procedure: The immunoSEQ output contained only junctional sequences without quality scores, so filtering could not match that applied to full-length reads. Sequences were annotated with PyIR, a Python wrapper for IgBLAST v1.9, and V/J genes and CDR3 were assigned using IMGT germline references. Reads with weak V/J assignments (E-value above 1e-6), missing CDR3, stop codons, out-of-frame junctions, or ambiguous translated residues were removed. V3J clonotypes were defined as sequences sharing an identical inferred V gene, J gene, and CDR3 amino acid sequence. Percentage overlap between repertoires was calculated by dividing the number of shared unique clonotypes by the size of the smaller repertoire. Repertoire richness was assessed with RTK rarefaction, the Chao1 estimator, and Recon v2.1 estimates of unobserved clonotypes. For all TCRbeta clonotypes obtained by the gDNA method from a handful of donors, generation probabilities were computed with OLGA. Sourced from immuneACCESS, this table was stored by TCRdb with only in-frame sequences that have V and J called. A share of the clones is absent; for the studies checked, an unresolved V gene accounts for under half, and the remainder has no known explanation. The V and J calls and clone size come from that table; D and trimming were worked out from the DNA. Counted in this sample were some 2.4 million clones; more than 85% of them appeared once. Approximately 0.37% of the sample is taken by the ten largest.

Including the terminal cysteine and phenylalanine, the CDR3 comprises 11 residues. The read is trimmed to its CDR3 DNA, 33 bases read in frame from base 1. Per the germline V gene, MNHEY is the CDR1 and SVGAGI is the CDR2. V and J lose 2 bases and 10 bases, and a span of 8 bases separates them. Sequencing input: naive CD4+ T cells from PBMCs. Per the publication, the cell subset or site label means: CD45RA+ positively selected. The V and J segments used are TRBV6-5 and TRBJ1-1, with TRBD1 as a weak D call on 5 bases. This receptor was identified in a man aged 18 to 29 in good health. Some clones in this sample may be carry-over from other donors' samples. The CDR3 protein is CASSYKGRAFF. The nucleotide sequence reads as follows: TGTGCCAGCAGTTACAAGGGGAGAGCTTTCTTT.